This TCR beta chain came from a study of T cells in Graves' hyperthyroidism and ophthalmopathy. Broader study findings: Most clonotypes expanded in the thyroid (above 0.001) were also present in blood. The model forecast ophthalmopathy, anticipating it by a median about six months before onset.

It was considered stable Graves' hyperthyroidism when ophthalmopathy did not progress within 18 months. Trimming cost V 10 bases and J 0 bases, with 12 bases left between them. The CDR3 loop spans 13 amino acids. Germline V gene sequence: CDR1 LNHDA, CDR2 SQIVND (reference sequence). A few counts support this clonotype. Its antigen is unidentified. RNA transcripts yielded amplified TCR beta CDR3 regions. RT-PCR in the first round (using the HTBI primer set) targeted the TCR CDR3. TCRdb ran MiXCR on the multiplex PCR reads and lists one entry per CDR3 protein. This table has roughly 300,000 distinct CDR3 sequences, about 15% appearing once.

The sequence derives from a woman in her twenties or thirties with Graves' hyperthyroidism. The chain links TRBV19 to TRBJ2-5; perhaps TRBD2 as D (6 bases). Sequencing was carried out using blood. The CDR3 coding sequence is TGTGCCACCCAACGGGGGTACCAAGAGACCCAGTACTTC. As protein: CATQRGYQETQYF. Combining the CDR3 with reference TRBV19 and TRBJ2-5 gives the whole variable domain DGGITQSPKYLFRKEGQNVTLSCEQNLNHDAMYWYRQDPGQGLRLIYYSQIVNDFQKGDIAEGYSVSREKKESFPLTVTSAQKNPTAFYLCATQRGYQETQYFGPGTRLLVL.